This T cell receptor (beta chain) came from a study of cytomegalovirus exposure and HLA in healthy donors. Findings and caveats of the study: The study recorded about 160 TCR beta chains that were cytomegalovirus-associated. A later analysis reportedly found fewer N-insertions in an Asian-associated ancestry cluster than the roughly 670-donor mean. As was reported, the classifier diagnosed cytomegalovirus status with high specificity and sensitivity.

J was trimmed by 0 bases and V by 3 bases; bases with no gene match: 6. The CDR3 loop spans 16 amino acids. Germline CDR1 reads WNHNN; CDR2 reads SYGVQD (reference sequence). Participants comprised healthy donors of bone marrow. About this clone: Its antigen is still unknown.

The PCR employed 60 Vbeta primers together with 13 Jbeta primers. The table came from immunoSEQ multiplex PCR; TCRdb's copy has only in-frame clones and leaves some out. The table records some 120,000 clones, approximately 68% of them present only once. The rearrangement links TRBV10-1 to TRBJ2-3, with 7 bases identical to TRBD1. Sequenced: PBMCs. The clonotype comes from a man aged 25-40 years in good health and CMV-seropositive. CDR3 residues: CASSDRDRSSTDTQYF. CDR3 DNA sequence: TGCGCCAGCAGTGACCGGGACAGATCTAGCACAGATACGCAGTATTTT.